Included here is one T cell receptor beta chain sequence, with context. The second PCR ran roughly 7 to 11 cycles with a sample-barcoded 5' primer and J-beta primers. TCRdb itself ran the 5' RACE reads through MiXCR, one entry per CDR3 protein. The sample consists of just over 1 million distinct CDR3 sequences, 40% to 50% of them appearing once. The CDR3 totals 15 residues. V was clipped by 3 bases and J by 2 bases, with 13 bases between them. Germline CDR1 and CDR2: SGHVS and FNYEAQ. The record originates from a study of blood T cells in healthy people across ages. Sequencing was done on a sample of blood. The genes are TRBV7-6 and TRBJ2-5, with a possible D match to TRBD2 (6 bases). The TCR sequence derives from a woman aged 60-75 years in good health. The CDR3 here is CASSFHGRPQETQYF. In nucleotides, the CDR3 is TGTGCCAGCAGCTTTCACGGGAGACCGCAAGAGACCCAGTACTTC.